The text below deals with one T cell receptor beta chain. The sample belongs to a study of blood T cell repertoires in COVID-19. Study context: Samples representing acute and convalescent COVID-19 were sourced from the United States, Italy and Spain. The analysed material was cDNA or gDNA that came from T cells, B-cell-depleted T cells, or PBMCs.

CDR1 is DFQATT and CDR2 is SNEGSKA in the germline V gene (reference sequence). The CDR3 covers 10 residues. The V end was cut by 7 bases, the J end by 4 bases, with 7 bases between. Authors' methods: Reference gene primers were amplified, and this amplification served to estimate nucleated cell counts. Some clones are missing from TCRdb's copy, which holds only in-frame ones; the method was immunoSEQ multiplex PCR. D and trimming come from the DNA, and the V and J calls and clone size come from that table. The sample carries tens of thousands of clones, approximately 92% recorded once. The receptor comes from a human donor with active COVID-19. The donor label of this sample is uncertain. This sequence joins TRBV20-1 and TRBJ1-2, with D unresolved. The sample was peripheral blood. CDR3: CSGTSYGYTF. CDR3 sequence (DNA): TGCAGTGGGACTTCCTATGGCTACACCTTC.